This passage covers 6 T cell receptor beta chains from one sample sequenced in a study of beta chain features in type 1 diabetes (dated by TCRdb to 2016 to 2019). No antigen is known for these receptors. Overall study outcomes, separate from this receptor: Type 1 diabetes patients showed a moderate but significant shortening of TCRB CDR3 length in all four CD4+ subsets.

Library generation was performed with the immunoSEQ multiplex PCR assay. All of the isolated RNA was reverse transcribed with the High Capacity cDNA Reverse Transcription Kit, so expressed TCRB transcripts were sequenced. TCRdb limited this immuneACCESS table to in-frame rearrangements with V and J called. A share of clones is missing; checked studies link under half to unresolved V genes, and the rest is unexplained. Here the sample has a few hundred thousand clones; over 8.5% occur a single time. The top ten hold over 0.45% of the sample. Source material: central memory CD4+ T cells from blood. These receptors were obtained from a man in his thirties or forties with type 1 diabetes.

The rearrangement joins TRBV18 to TRBJ2-5; D remains ambiguous. The CDR3 has 13 residues. Trimming took 3 bases from V and 1 from J, leaving 6 bases between them. Germline lookup yields CDR1 KGHSH and CDR2 LQKENI. The CDR3 spells CASSPLAQETQYF. The CDR3 nucleotides are TGTGCCAGCTCACCGCTCGCCCAAGAGACCCAGTACTTC. Filled out from reference TRBV18 and TRBJ2-5, the complete variable domain reads NAGVMQNPRHLVRRRGQEARLRCSPMKGHSHVYWYRQLPEEGLKFMVYLQKENIIDESGMPKERFSAEFPKEGPSILRIQQVVRGDSAAYFCASSPLAQETQYFGPGTRLLVL.

This clone has a count of ten or more. The chain has TRBV28 and TRBJ2-7, with 9 bases lining up with TRBD1. The V gene end was trimmed by 8 bases and the J gene end by 2 bases; junction bases not matched to a gene: 7. This CDR3 has 14 residues. Germline assignment: CDR1 MDHEN and CDR2 SYDVKM. CDR3 in amino acids: CASAIRQGAYEQYF. The CDR3 nucleotides are TGTGCCAGCGCGATTAGACAGGGGGCCTACGAGCAGTACTTC.

This clone was recorded once. The chain recombines TRBV7-6 with TRBJ1-2, with D possibly TRBD1 on 6 matching bases. Germline-derived CDR1 and CDR2 are SGHVS and FNYEAQ. CDR3 size: 15 residues. V gave up 2 bases and J gave up 8 bases, with 18 bases separating them. CDR3 coding DNA: TGTGCCAGCAGCTTATTGGGAGCAGGGGATGGAGGCTACACCTTC. It translates to CASSLLGAGDGGYTF.

Remarks on this clone: The junction shows a germline mismatch at one end, possibly a read error. The chain links TRBV10-3 to TRBJ2-4; 10 nucleotides line up with TRBD2. CDR3 length equals 17 residues. Germline-derived CDR1 and CDR2 are ENHRY and SYGVKD. The CDR3 DNA reads as TGTGCCAGCAGTTACCAGAGCGGGAGGGCCGGTCAAAGCATTCAGTACTTC. Its protein product is CASSYQSGRAGQSIQYF.

This clone was counted ten times or more. Additional DNA sequences in this sample encode the identical CDR3. V usage is TRBV10-3 and J usage is TRBJ2-1, with 8 bases aligning to TRBD2. This CDR3 comprises 14 residues. CDR1 and CDR2 (germline): ENHRY, SYGVKD. After removal of 4 bases from V and 4 bases from J, the junction contained 3 bases not matched to a gene. CDR3 nucleotides: TGTGCCATCAGTGGTACTAGCGGATACAATGAGCAGTTCTTC. Amino acids: CAISGTSGYNEQFF.

V gene TRBV27 combines with J gene TRBJ2-7, with TRBD1 as a possible D gene (6 bases). The CDR3 is 15 residues long. Trimming cost V 3 bases and J 5 bases, with 17 bases left between them. Looked up from germline, CDR1 is MNHEY and CDR2 is SMNVEV (reference sequence). The CDR3 region is CASSFLSQGSDEQYF. The CDR3 nucleotides are TGTGCCAGCAGTTTTTTATCTCAGGGGAGCGACGAGCAGTACTTC.